This T cell receptor (beta chain) stems from a study of T cell repertoires in cytomegalovirus infection. Study-wide points: HLA-C-restricted CMV clonotypes gave the most frequent clonotype in two of eight donors.

TCRdb independently ran MiXCR on the reads; one entry per CDR3 protein. The top ten hold 50% to 70% of the sample, which has 70,000 or so distinct CDR3 sequences, more than 25% seen once. This CDR3 spans 13 amino acids. V lost 8 bases, J lost 1 base, and 11 bases lay in between. Germline loops: CDR1 SGHAT, CDR2 FQNNGV. As to this clonotype: Its target is unknown.

The J gene is TRBJ2-5, the V gene TRBV11-2; D is unclear. The TCR comes from a human donor in good health (CMV status not recorded). Some clones in this sample may be carry-over from other donors' samples. Sequenced here: CD8+ T cells from cultured PBMCs, sampled from culture after CMV antigen stimulation. CDR3 amino acids: CASSPRGQETQYF. CDR3 nucleotides: TGTGCCAGCTCCCCGAGAGGCCAAGAGACCCAGTACTTC.